This T cell receptor beta chain was identified in a study of blood T cell repertoires in COVID-19. The assay was immunoSEQ multiplex PCR, and TCRdb's table has in-frame clones only and misses some. The table has fewer than 350,000 clones, around 90% seen once. This CDR3 has 14 amino acids. The V segment lost 0 bases and the J segment 5 bases; nucleotides outside the gene matches: 3. CDR1 and CDR2 (germline): SGHRS, YFSETQ. This clonotype was sampled from a man aged 60 to 75 who had recovered from COVID-19. This sequence joins TRBV5-1 and TRBJ2-7; 9 bases map to TRBD2. Sequenced sample: PBMCs or T cells enriched from blood (not recorded which). CDR3 sequence reads: CASSLVLAGHEQYF. The CDR3 DNA reads as TGCGCCAGCAGCTTGGTGCTAGCGGGACACGAGCAGTACTTC.